The 3 T cell receptor beta chains below were found in one sample sequenced in a study of shared clonotypes between healthy human individuals. Here immunoSEQ multiplex PCR was the method, and the copy in TCRdb shows in-frame clones only, minus some. The sample holds 2,100,000 or so clones; more than 90% are singletons and the top ten take about 0.13%. The sample comprised naive CD4+ T cells sorted from blood. This sample's subset: CD45RA+ positively selected. The receptor source for this set is a man between 18 and 35 years old in good health.

The chain uses TRBV30 and TRBJ1-4, with a tentative D call TRBD1 (6 bases). The CDR3 length is 15 residues. CDR1 and CDR2 from the germline V gene are GTSNPN and SVGIG (reference sequence). V was clipped by 2 bases and J by 0 bases, with 10 bases between them. The CDR3 spells CAWSPRGATNEKLFF. CDR3 coding DNA: TGTGCCTGGAGTCCCAGGGGAGCAACTAATGAAAAACTGTTTTTT.

The CDR3 sequence: CASSLSARTDEKLFF. CDR3 bases: TGTGCCAGCAGCTTGAGTGCCAGGACAGACGAAAAACTGTTTTTT. The chain links TRBV5-4 to TRBJ1-4, with D maybe TRBD1 (6 bases). Germline CDR1 SGHNT, CDR2 YYREEE (reference sequence). CDR3 length: 15 residues. The V end lost 1 base, the J end lost 8 bases, and 15 bases lay between the germline ends.

The chain uses TRBV6-5 and TRBJ2-7; D possibly uses TRBD1 or TRBD2 (5 bases each). V was pared by 6 bases and J by 3 bases, with 18 bases between. The germline V gene encodes CDR1 MNHEY and CDR2 SVGAGI. The CDR3 consists of 15 residues. The CDR3 reads CASRDATEGFYEQYF. The CDR3, as DNA: TGTGCCAGCAGGGACGCGACAGAGGGGTTCTACGAGCAGTACTTC.